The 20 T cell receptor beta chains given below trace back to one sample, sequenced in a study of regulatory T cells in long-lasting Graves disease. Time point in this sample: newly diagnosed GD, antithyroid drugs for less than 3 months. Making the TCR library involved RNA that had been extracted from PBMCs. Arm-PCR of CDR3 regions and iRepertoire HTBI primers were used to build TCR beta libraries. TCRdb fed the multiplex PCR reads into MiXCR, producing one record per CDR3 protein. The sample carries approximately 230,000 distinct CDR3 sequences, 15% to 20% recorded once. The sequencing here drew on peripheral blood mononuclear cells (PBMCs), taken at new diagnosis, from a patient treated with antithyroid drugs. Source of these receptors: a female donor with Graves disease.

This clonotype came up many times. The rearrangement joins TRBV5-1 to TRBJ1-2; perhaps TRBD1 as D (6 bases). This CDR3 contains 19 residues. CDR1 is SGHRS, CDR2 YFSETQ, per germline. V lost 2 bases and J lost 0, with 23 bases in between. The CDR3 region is CASSFSPDWGAMANYGYTF. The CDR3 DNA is TGCGCCAGCAGCTTCAGCCCCGATTGGGGGGCTATGGCTAACTATGGCTACACCTTC.

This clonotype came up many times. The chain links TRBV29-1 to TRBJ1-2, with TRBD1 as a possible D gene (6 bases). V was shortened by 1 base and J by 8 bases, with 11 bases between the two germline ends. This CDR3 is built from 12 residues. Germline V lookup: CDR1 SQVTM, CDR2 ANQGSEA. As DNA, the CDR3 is TGCAGCGTTGAAGCGGGGGGCGGCGGCTACACCTTC. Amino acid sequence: CSVEAGGGGYTF.

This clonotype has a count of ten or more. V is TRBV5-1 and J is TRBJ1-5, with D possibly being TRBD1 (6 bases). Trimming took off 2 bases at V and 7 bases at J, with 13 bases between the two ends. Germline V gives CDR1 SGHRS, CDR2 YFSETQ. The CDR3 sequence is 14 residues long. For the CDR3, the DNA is TGCGCCAGCAGCTTTGGTCCAGGGGAGCAGCCCCAGCATTTT. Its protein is CASSFGPGEQPQHF.

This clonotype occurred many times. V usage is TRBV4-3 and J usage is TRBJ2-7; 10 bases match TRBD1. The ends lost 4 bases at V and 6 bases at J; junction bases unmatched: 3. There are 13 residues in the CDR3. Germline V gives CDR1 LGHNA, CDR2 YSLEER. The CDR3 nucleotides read TGCGCCAGCAGCCGGGGACAGGGGTTCGAGCAGTACTTC. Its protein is CASSRGQGFEQYF.

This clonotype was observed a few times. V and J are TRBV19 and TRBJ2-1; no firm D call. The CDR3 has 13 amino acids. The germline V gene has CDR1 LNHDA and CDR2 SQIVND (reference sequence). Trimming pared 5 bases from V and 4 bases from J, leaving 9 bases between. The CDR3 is CASSSDLYNEQFF. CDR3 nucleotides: TGTGCCAGTAGTTCTGACTTGTACAATGAGCAGTTCTTC.

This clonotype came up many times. DNA for the CDR3: TGTGCCAGCAGACAGGAACCTCGGGACACTGAAGCTTTCTTT. The encoded protein is CASRQEPRDTEAFF. The rearrangement links TRBV6-1 to TRBJ1-1, with D tentatively TRBD1 (5 bases). CDR3 size: 14 residues. Germline V CDR1 and CDR2: MNHNS, SASEGT. The germline V and J ends were trimmed by 6 bases and 3 bases, with 14 bases remaining between them.

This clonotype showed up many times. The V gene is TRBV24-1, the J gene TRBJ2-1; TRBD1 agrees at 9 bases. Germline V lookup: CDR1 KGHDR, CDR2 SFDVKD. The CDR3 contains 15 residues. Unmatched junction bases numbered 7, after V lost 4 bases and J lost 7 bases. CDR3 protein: CATSEPGQGWNEQFF. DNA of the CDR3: TGTGCCACCAGTGAGCCCGGACAGGGGTGGAATGAGCAGTTCTTC.

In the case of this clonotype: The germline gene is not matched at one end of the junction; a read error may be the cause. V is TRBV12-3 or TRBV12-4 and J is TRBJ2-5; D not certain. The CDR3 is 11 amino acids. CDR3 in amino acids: CTSSQQETQYF. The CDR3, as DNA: TGTACCAGCAGTCAACAAGAGACCCAGTACTTC.

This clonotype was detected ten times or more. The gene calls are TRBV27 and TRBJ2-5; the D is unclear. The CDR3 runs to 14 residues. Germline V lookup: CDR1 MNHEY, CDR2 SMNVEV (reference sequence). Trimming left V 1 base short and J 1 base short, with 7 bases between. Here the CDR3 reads CASSLLGFQETQYF. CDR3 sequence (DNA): TGTGCCAGCAGTTTATTGGGTTTCCAAGAGACCCAGTACTTC.

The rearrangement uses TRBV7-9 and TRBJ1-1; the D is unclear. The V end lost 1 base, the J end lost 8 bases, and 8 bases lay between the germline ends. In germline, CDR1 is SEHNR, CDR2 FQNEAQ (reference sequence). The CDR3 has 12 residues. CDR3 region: CASSLGEVEAFF. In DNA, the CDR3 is TGTGCCAGCAGCTTAGGTGAAGTGGAAGCTTTCTTT. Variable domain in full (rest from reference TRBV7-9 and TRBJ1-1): DTGVSQNPRHKITKRGQNVTFRCDPISEHNRLYWYRQTLGQGPEFLTYFQNEAQLEKSRLLSDRFSAERPKGSFSTLEIQRTEQGDSAMYLCASSLGEVEAFFGQGTRLTVV.

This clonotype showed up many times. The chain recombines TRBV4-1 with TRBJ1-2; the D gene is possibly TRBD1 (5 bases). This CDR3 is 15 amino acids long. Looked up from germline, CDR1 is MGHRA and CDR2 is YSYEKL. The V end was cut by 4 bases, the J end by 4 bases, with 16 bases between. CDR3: CASSLGTVLPYGYTF. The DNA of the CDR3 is TGCGCCAGCAGCCTCGGGACCGTCCTTCCCTATGGCTACACCTTC.

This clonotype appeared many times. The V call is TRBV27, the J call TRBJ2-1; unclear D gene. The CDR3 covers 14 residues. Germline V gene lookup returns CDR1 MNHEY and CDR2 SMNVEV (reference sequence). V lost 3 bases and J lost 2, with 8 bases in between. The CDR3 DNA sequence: TGTGCCAGCAGTTTTAAGGGCCCCTACAATGAGCAGTTCTTC. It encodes CASSFKGPYNEQFF.

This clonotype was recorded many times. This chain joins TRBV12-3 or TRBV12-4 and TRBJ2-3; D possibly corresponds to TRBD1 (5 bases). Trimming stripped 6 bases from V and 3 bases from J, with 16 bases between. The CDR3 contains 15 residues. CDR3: CASRGPAFVTDTQYF. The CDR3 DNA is TGTGCCAGCAGGGGGCCTGCCTTTGTGACAGATACGCAGTATTTT.

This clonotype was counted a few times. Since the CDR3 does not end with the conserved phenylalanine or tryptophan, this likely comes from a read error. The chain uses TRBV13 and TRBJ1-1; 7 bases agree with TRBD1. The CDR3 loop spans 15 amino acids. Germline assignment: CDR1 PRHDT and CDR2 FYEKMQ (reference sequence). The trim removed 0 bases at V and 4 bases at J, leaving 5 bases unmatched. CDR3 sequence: CASSLGGRGGTEAFS. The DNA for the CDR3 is TGTGCCAGCAGCTTAGGTGGCAGGGGGGGCACTGAAGCTTTCTCT.

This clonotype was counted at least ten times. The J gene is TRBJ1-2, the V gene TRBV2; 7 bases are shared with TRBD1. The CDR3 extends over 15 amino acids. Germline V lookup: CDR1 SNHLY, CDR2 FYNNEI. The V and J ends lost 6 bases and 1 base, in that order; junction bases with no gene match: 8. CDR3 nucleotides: TGTGCCAGCAGCCAACGGACAGGAATTAACTATGGCTACACCTTC. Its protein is CASSQRTGINYGYTF. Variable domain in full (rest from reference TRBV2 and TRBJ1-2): EPEVTQTPSHQVTQMGQEVILRCVPISNHLYFYWYRQILGQKVEFLVSFYNNEISEKSEIFDDQFSVERPDGSNFTLKIRSTKLEDSAMYFCASSQRTGINYGYTFGSGTRLTVV.

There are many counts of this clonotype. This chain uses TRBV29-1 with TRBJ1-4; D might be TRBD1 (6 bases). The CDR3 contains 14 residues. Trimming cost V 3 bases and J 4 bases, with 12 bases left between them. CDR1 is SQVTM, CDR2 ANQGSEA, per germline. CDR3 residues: CSVEGGALNEKLFF. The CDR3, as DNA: TGCAGCGTTGAGGGGGGCGCCCTTAATGAAAAACTGTTTTTT.

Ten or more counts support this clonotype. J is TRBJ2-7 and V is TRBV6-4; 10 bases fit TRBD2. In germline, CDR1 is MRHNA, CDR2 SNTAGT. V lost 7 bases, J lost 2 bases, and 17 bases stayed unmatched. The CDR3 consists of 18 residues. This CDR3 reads CASKSCGLAASLTYEQYF. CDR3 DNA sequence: TGTGCCAGCAAATCCTGTGGACTAGCGGCATCACTTACCTACGAGCAGTACTTC.

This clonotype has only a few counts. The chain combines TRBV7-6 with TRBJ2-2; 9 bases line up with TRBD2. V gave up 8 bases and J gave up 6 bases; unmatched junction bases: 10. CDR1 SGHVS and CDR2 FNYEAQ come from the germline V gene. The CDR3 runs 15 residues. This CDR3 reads CASSRGAGGAGELFF. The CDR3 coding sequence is TGTGCCAGCTCCAGGGGAGCGGGAGGTGCCGGGGAGCTGTTTTTT.

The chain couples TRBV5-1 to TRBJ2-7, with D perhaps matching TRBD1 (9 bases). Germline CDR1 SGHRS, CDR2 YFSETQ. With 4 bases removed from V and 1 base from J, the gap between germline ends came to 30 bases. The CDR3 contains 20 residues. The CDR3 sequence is CASSRRAGRGQGLGSYEQYF. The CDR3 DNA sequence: TGCGCCAGCAGCCGACGGGCCGGGAGGGGACAGGGTCTGGGATCCTACGAGCAGTACTTC.

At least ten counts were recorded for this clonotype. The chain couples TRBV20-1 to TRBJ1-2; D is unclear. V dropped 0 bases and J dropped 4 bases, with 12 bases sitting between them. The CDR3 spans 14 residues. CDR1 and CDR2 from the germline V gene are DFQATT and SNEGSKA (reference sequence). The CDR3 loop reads CSARDRAKGYGYTF. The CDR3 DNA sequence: TGCAGTGCTAGAGATAGGGCTAAAGGCTATGGCTACACCTTC.